A single sample gave rise to the 24 T cell receptor beta chains below, sequenced in a study of T cells in Graves' hyperthyroidism and ophthalmopathy. Amplified regions were TCR beta CDR3 sequences from RNA transcripts. When the TCR CDR3 underwent first-round RT-PCR, the HTBI primer set was used. Each CDR3 protein is one row after TCRdb ran MiXCR on the multiplex PCR reads. The data show some 370,000 distinct CDR3 sequences, with 15% to 20% seen just once and more than 30% held by the top ten. Sequencing was carried out using blood. The origin of the receptors is a woman aged 25 to 39 with Graves' hyperthyroidism that later progressed to Graves' ophthalmopathy.

This clonotype was seen only a few times. J is TRBJ1-6 and V is TRBV28, with D hard to call. Trimming took off 3 bases at V and 5 bases at J, with 14 bases between the two ends. Per the germline V gene, CDR1 is MDHEN and CDR2 is SYDVKM. The CDR3 totals 16 residues. CDR3 loop: CASSLRSYRNNSPLHF. The CDR3 DNA sequence: TGTGCCAGCAGTTTGCGGTCGTACAGAAATAATTCACCCCTCCACTTT.

The table lists this clonotype with many counts. V gene TRBV29-1 combines with J gene TRBJ2-7; 9 bases map to TRBD1. This CDR3 has 13 residues. CDR1 and CDR2 from the germline V gene are SQVTM and ANQGSEA. After removal of 2 bases from V and 7 bases from J, the junction contained 6 bases not matched to a gene. The CDR3 sequence: CSVESDRGEEQYF. CDR3 nucleotides: TGCAGCGTTGAAAGTGACAGGGGGGAAGAGCAGTACTTC.

This clonotype has just a few counts. The genes are TRBV5-1 and TRBJ2-5, with TRBD2 as a possible D gene (5 bases). Germline V gene lookup returns CDR1 SGHRS and CDR2 YFSETQ. The CDR3 extends over 13 amino acids. V dropped 0 bases and J dropped 13 bases, with 16 bases sitting between them. The CDR3 here is CASSLAGEGGGYF. CDR3 nucleotides: TGCGCCAGCAGCTTGGCCGGTGAGGGCGGTGGGTACTTC.

This clonotype was observed many times. The V call is TRBV2, the J call TRBJ1-2, with D possibly matching TRBD1 (5 bases). The germline V and J ends were trimmed by 8 bases and 0 bases, with 16 bases remaining between them. CDR1 and CDR2 (germline): SNHLY, FYNNEI. CDR3 length: 15 amino acids. CDR3 region: CASDQNRRTNYGYTF. DNA for the CDR3: TGTGCCAGCGATCAGAACAGGAGAACTAACTATGGCTACACCTTC.

This clonotype has a count of ten or more. This chain connects TRBV5-1 to TRBJ1-2; unclear D gene. Trimming took off 0 bases at V and 3 bases at J, with 15 bases between the two ends. The CDR3 has 16 amino acids. Germline V CDR1 and CDR2: SGHRS, YFSETQ. As DNA, the CDR3 is TGCGCCAGCAGCTTGGGGGAGACAATCAGCGACTATGGCTACACCTTC. Protein: CASSLGETISDYGYTF.

This clonotype was observed at least ten times. The chain joins TRBV6-1 to TRBJ1-1; D unclear. The germline V and J ends were trimmed by 4 bases and 2 bases, with 20 bases remaining between them. This CDR3 has 17 amino acids. Germline-derived CDR1 and CDR2 are MNHNS and SASEGT. The DNA for the CDR3 is TGTGCCAGCAGTGCCGCGACCGAAGGTAATAGAAACACTGAAGCTTTCTTT. This gives the protein CASSAATEGNRNTEAFF.

This clonotype appeared once. The J gene is TRBJ2-5, the V gene TRBV6-5; D gene ambiguous. V lost 4 bases and J 2 bases, leaving 14 bases between the germline ends. The CDR3 runs 15 residues. Per germline, CDR1 MNHEY and CDR2 SVGAGI. The chain's CDR3 is CASSSGWGTQETQYF. In DNA, the CDR3 is TGTGCCAGCAGTTCGGGTTGGGGAACTCAAGAGACCCAGTACTTC.

CDR3 nucleotides: TGCGCCAGCACCATGACCCTAGACAGTTCCATTCAGTACTTC. This translates into CASTMTLDSSIQYF. The chain is built from TRBV5-1 and TRBJ2-4, with D tentatively TRBD1 (5 bases). CDR3 size: 14 residues. Trimming took 6 bases from V and 9 from J, leaving 19 bases between them. Germline CDR1 SGHRS, CDR2 YFSETQ. The full variable domain, with the rest looked up from reference TRBV5-1 and TRBJ2-4, is KAGVTQTPRYLIKTRGQQVTLSCSPISGHRSVSWYQQTPGQGLQFLFEYFSETQRNKGNFPGRFSGRQFSNSRSEMNVSTLELGDSALYLCASTMTLDSSIQYFGAGTRLSVL.

The genes are TRBV12-5 and TRBJ1-2, with D perhaps matching TRBD1 (6 bases). Germline loops: CDR1 LGHNT, CDR2 FRNRAP. The CDR3 covers 14 residues. Deletions cut 7 bases from V and 2 bases from J, with 14 bases between. The CDR3 here is CASAVDRHNYGYTF. The CDR3 bases are TGTGCTAGTGCCGTCGACAGGCACAACTATGGCTACACCTTC.

The table lists this clonotype with a few counts. The rearrangement uses TRBV4-1 and TRBJ2-7; TRBD1 aligns across 9 bases. Germline V lookup: CDR1 MGHRA, CDR2 YSYEKL. The CDR3 is 15 residues long. The trim removed 6 bases at V and 2 bases at J, leaving 8 bases unmatched. CDR3 loop: CASSQSTGGPYEQYF. The CDR3 bases are TGCGCCAGCAGTCAGAGCACAGGGGGCCCCTACGAGCAGTACTTC.

In this sample, this clonotype turned up many times. This chain connects TRBV28 to TRBJ2-5, with 11 bases fitting TRBD2. CDR1 is MDHEN and CDR2 is SYDVKM in the germline V gene. J was trimmed by 5 bases and V by 6 bases; bases with no gene match: 14. The CDR3 spans 17 residues. The CDR3 protein is CASSQSLAGGSWETQYF. CDR3 DNA: TGTGCCAGCAGCCAAAGTCTAGCGGGGGGCTCCTGGGAGACCCAGTACTTC.

This clonotype showed up many times. The chain joins TRBV7-8 to TRBJ2-5; D possibly corresponds to TRBD2 (6 bases). The CDR3 contains 15 residues. Germline CDR1 SGHVS, CDR2 FQNEAQ. V was clipped by 2 bases and J by 5 bases, with 15 bases between them. CDR3 DNA sequence: TGTGCCAGCAGCTTAATACCGGGGGTGTGGGAGACCCAGTACTTC. Translated: CASSLIPGVWETQYF.

This clonotype came up many times. The gene calls are TRBV11-2 and TRBJ2-1, with D unresolved. The CDR3 length is 16 residues. Trimming took off 1 base at V and 5 bases at J, with 15 bases between the two ends. Germline assignment: CDR1 SGHAT and CDR2 FQNNGV. This chain's CDR3 is CASSLGLPVRNNEQFF. For the CDR3, the DNA is TGTGCCAGCAGCTTAGGCCTTCCAGTACGTAACAATGAGCAGTTCTTC. Full variable domain (rest looked up from reference TRBV11-2 and TRBJ2-1): EAGVAQSPRYKIIEKRQSVAFWCNPISGHATLYWYQQILGQGPKLLIQFQNNGVVDDSQLPKDRFSAERLKGVDSTLKIQPAKLEDSAVYLCASSLGLPVRNNEQFFGPGTRLTVL.

J is TRBJ1-4 and V is TRBV4-2, with a tentative D call TRBD1 (6 bases). Germline V gene sequence: CDR1 LGHNA, CDR2 YNFKEQ. V lost 3 bases, J lost 4 bases, and 12 bases lay in between. The CDR3 contains 15 residues. CDR3 sequence reads: CASSHTTGSNEKLFF. The CDR3 coding sequence is TGTGCCAGCAGCCATACGACAGGAAGTAATGAAAAACTGTTTTTT.

Remarks on this clonotype: An end of the junction does not agree with germline; a read error may underlie this. The rearrangement joins TRBV2 to TRBJ1-5; TRBD1 aligns across 9 bases. The length of the CDR3 is 16 residues. Germline V gene sequence: CDR1 SNHLY, CDR2 FYNNEI. The CDR3, as DNA: TGTGCCAACAGTGACAGGGCCCCGACAGGGGGGCAGCCCCAACATTTT. It specifies CANSDRAPTGGQPQHF.

The chain joins TRBV24-1 to TRBJ1-1; TRBD1 aligns across 7 bases. This CDR3 spans 16 amino acids. After removal of 4 bases from V and 4 bases from J, the junction contained 11 bases not matched to a gene. The germline gives CDR1 KGHDR, CDR2 SFDVKD. DNA of the CDR3: TGTGCCACCAGTGACCGGGACAGCACGGGGGGCACTGAAGCTTTCTTT. It translates to CATSDRDSTGGTEAFF.

This clonotype was seen at least ten times. The J gene is TRBJ2-3, the V gene TRBV3-1; TRBD2 might be the D (5 bases). The CDR3 extends over 19 amino acids. The V gene's germline CDR1 is LGHDT and CDR2 YNNKEL (reference sequence). Trimming cost V 0 bases and J 3 bases, with 22 bases left between them. The CDR3 spells CASSQDIRASRGPTDTQYF. In nucleotides, the CDR3 is TGTGCCAGCAGCCAAGATATTAGGGCTTCACGGGGTCCGACAGATACGCAGTATTTT.

This sequence joins TRBV19 and TRBJ2-4, with D possibly being TRBD1 (6 bases). Germline CDR1 LNHDA, CDR2 SQIVND (reference sequence). This CDR3 has 16 amino acids. The V gene lost 2 bases and the J gene lost 0 bases, with 11 bases spanning the gap. CDR3 in amino acids: CASSIFRGSAKNIQYF. DNA for the CDR3: TGTGCCAGTAGTATATTCAGGGGATCAGCCAAAAACATTCAGTACTTC.

This clonotype was detected many times. The V call is TRBV7-8, the J call TRBJ1-1; maybe TRBD1 (5 bases). CDR3 length: 16 residues. Germline CDR1 and CDR2: SGHVS and FQNEAQ. V lost 1 base and J 4 bases, leaving 16 bases between the germline ends. CDR3 protein: CASSLVEGMSGTEAFF. For the CDR3, the DNA is TGTGCCAGCAGCTTAGTGGAGGGGATGTCCGGCACTGAAGCTTTCTTT.

This clonotype came up many times. The chain is built from TRBV5-1 and TRBJ2-3; the match to TRBD1 covers 7 bases. The CDR3 contains 16 residues. V was clipped by 1 base and J by 1 base; unmatched bases: 6. From germline, CDR1 is SGHRS and CDR2 YFSETQ. Here the CDR3 DNA reads TGCGCCAGCAGCTTGACCCGACAGGGCGGCACAGATACGCAGTATTTT. Translated, it gives CASSLTRQGGTDTQYF. Complete variable domain (other parts from reference TRBV5-1 and TRBJ2-3): KAGVTQTPRYLIKTRGQQVTLSCSPISGHRSVSWYQQTPGQGLQFLFEYFSETQRNKGNFPGRFSGRQFSNSRSEMNVSTLELGDSALYLCASSLTRQGGTDTQYFGPGTRLTVL.

J is TRBJ1-6 and V is TRBV4-1; D possibly corresponds to TRBD1 (5 bases). The CDR3 runs 17 residues. V lost 0 bases, J lost 2 bases, and 11 bases lay in between. Per the germline V gene, CDR1 is MGHRA and CDR2 is YSYEKL. This chain's CDR3 is CASSQEVRATYNSPLHF. In DNA, the CDR3 is TGCGCCAGCAGCCAAGAGGTCAGGGCAACCTATAATTCACCCCTCCACTTT.

This clonotype came up many times. The J gene is TRBJ1-6, the V gene TRBV30, with D perhaps TRBD1 (6 bases). The CDR3 is 15 amino acids. Trimming left V 2 bases short and J 5 bases short, with 13 bases between. Per the germline V gene, CDR1 is GTSNPN and CDR2 is SVGIG (reference sequence). The CDR3 sequence is CAWSPSGADNSPLHF. The CDR3 nucleotides are TGTGCCTGGAGTCCGTCAGGGGCTGATAATTCACCCCTCCACTTT. The full variable domain, with the rest looked up from reference TRBV30 and TRBJ1-6, is SQTIHQWPATLVQPVGSPLSLECTVEGTSNPNLYWYRQAAGRGLQLLFYSVGIGQISSEVPQNLSASRPQDRQFILSSKKLLLSDSGFYLCAWSPSGADNSPLHFGNGTRLTVT.

There are many counts of this clonotype. The rearrangement uses TRBV6-1 and TRBJ2-2, with 7 bases aligning to TRBD2. The CDR3 has 17 residues. With 2 bases clipped from V and 4 bases from J, the junction kept 10 bases outside the gene matches. Germline V gene data show CDR1 as MNHNS and CDR2 as SASEGT. The CDR3 is CASSELIGGFGTGELFF. The CDR3, as DNA: TGTGCCAGCAGTGAACTGATCGGGGGGTTTGGCACCGGGGAGCTGTTTTTT.

This clonotype occurred many times. V usage is TRBV6-1 and J usage is TRBJ2-1; 12 bases fit TRBD2. V was pared by 5 bases and J by 4 bases, with 9 bases of the junction left unmatched. The CDR3 is made up of 17 amino acids. Germline V gives CDR1 MNHNS, CDR2 SASEGT. The CDR3, as DNA: TGTGCCAGCAGTTCTTACTCGACTAGCGGGAGATACAATGAGCAGTTCTTC. This translates into CASSSYSTSGRYNEQFF.